The clone carrying this T cell receptor beta chain was found a few times. Its antigen is as yet unknown. In the PCR, 60 Vbeta and 13 Jbeta primers were used. Original processing methods: In a later analysis, some 80 million unique TCR beta chains included roughly 11 million shared by two or more donors. TCRdb's table, derived via immunoSEQ multiplex PCR, lists solely in-frame clones and lacks some. V, J and clone size derive from that table, while D and trimming were established from the DNA sequence. Of some 150,000 clones listed, roughly 76% are singletons. V was cut by 6 bases and J by 0 bases, with 9 bases left in between. Germline V lookup: CDR1 SEHNR, CDR2 FQNEAQ (reference sequence). This CDR3 comprises 14 residues. This sample was included in a study of cytomegalovirus exposure and HLA in healthy donors. Study-level points and caveats: A later analysis found common viral pathogens apparently linked to several of the most significant clusters. CMV serostatus was the only recorded immune exposure for donors.

The specimen was PBMCs. V is TRBV7-9 and J is TRBJ2-1; weak D call: TRBD2 (5 bases). The clonotype was recovered from a woman younger than 35 in good health and CMV-seropositive. The CDR3 region is CASRTGSSYNEQFF. The DNA for the CDR3 is TGTGCCAGCAGGACTGGGAGCTCCTACAATGAGCAGTTCTTC.